This T cell receptor beta chain was retrieved from a study of cytomegalovirus exposure and HLA in healthy donors. The primer mix had 60 Vbeta and 13 Jbeta primers. TCRdb's copy holds only in-frame clones and misses some; the assay was immunoSEQ multiplex PCR. The repertoire has under 150,000 clones, 81% of them found once; the top ten carry about 0.71%. This clone was observed a few times. The V end lost 6 bases, the J end lost 0 bases, and 8 bases lay between the germline ends. The CDR3 extends over 13 amino acids. Germline V gene sequence: CDR1 SNHLY, CDR2 FYNNEI. The sequence derives from a man aged 18-30 years in good health and CMV-seronegative. This chain joins TRBV2 and TRBJ1-1; TRBD1 is a possible D gene (5 bases). The sequenced sample was PBMCs. CDR3 bases: TGTGCCAGCAGGGTGACAGTGAACACTGAAGCTTTCTTT. Translated, it gives CASRVTVNTEAFF.